These 7 T cell receptor beta chains came from one sample sequenced in a study of T-cell memory formation after mild COVID-19. Each CDR3 protein is one row after TCRdb ran MiXCR on the 5' RACE reads. The table has roughly 380,000 distinct CDR3 sequences, approximately 27% seen once. Input material: PBMCs or a T cell subset sorted from them (not recorded which). The receptors here all came from an adult woman who had mild COVID-19 (a few samples of this study predate the infection). Cell type and time point are not known.

The V call is TRBV10-3, the J call TRBJ2-7, with 11 bases lining up with TRBD1. Looked up from germline, CDR1 is ENHRY and CDR2 is SYGVKD. The CDR3 is 15 residues long. With 11 bases clipped from V and 4 bases from J, the junction kept 13 bases outside the gene matches. The CDR3 DNA is TGTGCCGTAGGACAGGGGGCGGAAACGGGATACGAGCAGTACTTC. It codes for CAVGQGAETGYEQYF.

This clonotype was seen a handful of times. The chain recombines TRBV3-1 with TRBJ1-2; 9 nucleotides line up with TRBD1. The V gene's germline CDR1 is LGHDT and CDR2 YNNKEL (reference sequence). CDR3 size: 18 residues. Trimming removed 3 bases from V and 7 bases from J; junction bases left unmatched: 18. In DNA, the CDR3 is TGTGCCAGCAGCCATGAGCTGCCCGGGACAGGGTCAATGAGTGGCTACACCTTC. Amino acid sequence: CASSHELPGTGSMSGYTF. Variable domain in full (rest from reference TRBV3-1 and TRBJ1-2): DTAVSQTPKYLVTQMGNDKSIKCEQNLGHDTMYWYKQDSKKFLKIMFSYNNKELIINETVPNRFSPKSPDKAHLNLHINSLELGDSAVYFCASSHELPGTGSMSGYTFGSGTRLTVV.

This clonotype has more than one count but fewer than ten. The chain carries TRBV29-1 and TRBJ1-1; TRBD1 aligns across 7 bases. CDR3 length equals 15 residues. V dropped 0 bases and J dropped 5; count of bases not matched to a gene: 9. Germline V gene lookup returns CDR1 SQVTM and CDR2 ANQGSEA. The CDR3 loop is CSVEDKGAGDTEAFF. The CDR3, as DNA: TGCAGCGTTGAAGATAAGGGGGCCGGGGATACTGAAGCTTTCTTT.

This clonotype was counted only a few times. CDR3 in DNA: TGTGCCAGCAGAGCCGCTCTGACCAAGCTATACAATGAGCAGTTCTTC. The encoded protein is CASRAALTKLYNEQFF. The V call is TRBV12-3 or TRBV12-4, the J call TRBJ2-1, with D hard to call. V was trimmed by 6 bases and J by 4 bases, leaving 19 bases between them. The CDR3 sequence is 16 residues long.

The genes are TRBV6-5 and TRBJ2-7, with 7 bases fitting TRBD1. J gave up 4 bases and V 8 bases, and 5 bases lay outside the gene matches. In germline, CDR1 is MNHEY, CDR2 SVGAGI. The CDR3 loop spans 12 amino acids. The CDR3 spells CASQAGGYEQYF. DNA of the CDR3: TGTGCCAGCCAGGCAGGGGGATACGAGCAGTACTTC.

This rearrangement joins TRBV4-1 to TRBJ2-2; perhaps TRBD2 as D (5 bases). Germline loops: CDR1 MGHRA, CDR2 YSYEKL. The CDR3 runs to 15 residues. Trimming took 0 bases from V and 5 from J, leaving 10 bases between them. This chain's CDR3 is CASSQETGMTGELFF. Here the CDR3 DNA reads TGCGCCAGCAGCCAAGAAACGGGGATGACCGGGGAGCTGTTTTTT.

The chain is built from TRBV5-1 and TRBJ2-7, with a possible D match to TRBD2 (6 bases). The germline V gene encodes CDR1 SGHRS and CDR2 YFSETQ. The CDR3 is made up of 15 amino acids. Trimming took off 0 bases at V and 3 bases at J, with 13 bases between the two ends. The CDR3 reads CASSLDAGPFYEQYF. The CDR3 nucleotides read TGCGCCAGCAGCTTGGATGCGGGACCCTTCTACGAGCAGTACTTC.